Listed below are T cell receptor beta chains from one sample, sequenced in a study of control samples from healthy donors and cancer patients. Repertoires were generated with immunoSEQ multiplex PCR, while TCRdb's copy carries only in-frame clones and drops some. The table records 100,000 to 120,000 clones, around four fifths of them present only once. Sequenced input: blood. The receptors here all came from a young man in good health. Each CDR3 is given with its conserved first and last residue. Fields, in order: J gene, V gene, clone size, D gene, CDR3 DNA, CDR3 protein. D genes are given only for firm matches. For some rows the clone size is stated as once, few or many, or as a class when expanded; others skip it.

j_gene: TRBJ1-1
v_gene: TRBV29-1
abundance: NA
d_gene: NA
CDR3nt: TGCAGCGTTGAGGGCATGAACACTGAAGCTTTCTTT
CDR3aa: CSVEGMNTEAFF

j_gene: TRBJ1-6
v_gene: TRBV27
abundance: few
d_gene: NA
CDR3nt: TGTGCCAGCAGGACAGGTACTACGGGTTCACCCCTCCACTTT
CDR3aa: CASRTGTTGSPLHF

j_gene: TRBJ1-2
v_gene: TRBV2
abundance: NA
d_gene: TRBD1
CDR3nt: TGTGCCAGCAGTCGGGATGGACAGGGAGTCGATGGCTACACCTTC
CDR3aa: CASSRDGQGVDGYTF

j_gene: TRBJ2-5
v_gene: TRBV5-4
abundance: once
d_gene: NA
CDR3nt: TGTGCCAGCAGCTCACCAGTGATGAAGGAGACCCAGTACTTC
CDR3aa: CASSSPVMKETQYF

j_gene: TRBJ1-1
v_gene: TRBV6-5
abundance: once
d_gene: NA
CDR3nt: TGTGCCAGCAGTCTCTTAGGAGTAGCTTTCTTT
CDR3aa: CASSLLGVAFF

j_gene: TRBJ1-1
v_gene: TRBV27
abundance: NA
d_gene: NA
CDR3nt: TGTGCCAGCAGTTACAGACATGACACTGAAGCTTTCTTT
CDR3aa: CASSYRHDTEAFF

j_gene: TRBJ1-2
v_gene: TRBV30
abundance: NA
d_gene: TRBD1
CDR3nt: TGTGCCTGGAGGGCATTGACAGGGGTACGGGGCTACACCTTC
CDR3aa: CAWRALTGVRGYTF

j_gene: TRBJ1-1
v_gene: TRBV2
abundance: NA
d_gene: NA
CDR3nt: TGTGCCAGCAGTGAAAGGGGGGAGACGAGGACTGAAGCTTTCTTT
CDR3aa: CASSERGETRTEAFF

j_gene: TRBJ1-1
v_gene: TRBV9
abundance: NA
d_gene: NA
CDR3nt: TGTGCCAGCAGCGTACGAGAAAACACTGAAGCTTTCTTT
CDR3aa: CASSVRENTEAFF

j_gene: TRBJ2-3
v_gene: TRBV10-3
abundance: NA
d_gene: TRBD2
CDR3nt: TGTGCCACCGGACTAGCGGGCTCCATGGATACGCAGTATTTT
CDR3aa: CATGLAGSMDTQYF

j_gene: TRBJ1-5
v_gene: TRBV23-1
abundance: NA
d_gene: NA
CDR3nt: TGCGCCAGCAGTCAGTCCCACAGGGTGAGCAATCAGCCCCAGCATTTT
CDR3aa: CASSQSHRVSNQPQHF

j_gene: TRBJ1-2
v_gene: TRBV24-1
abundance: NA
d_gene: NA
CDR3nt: TGTGCCACCAGTGATGGATATGGCTACACCTTC
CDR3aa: CATSDGYGYTF

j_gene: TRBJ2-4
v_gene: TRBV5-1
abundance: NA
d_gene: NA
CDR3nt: TGCGCCAGCAGCCCCAACAGGGCCGAACTAGCCAAAAACATTCAGTACTTC
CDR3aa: CASSPNRAELAKNIQYF

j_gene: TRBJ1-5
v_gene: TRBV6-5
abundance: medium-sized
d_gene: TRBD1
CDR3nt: TGTGCCAGCAGTTCGGGACAGCACAATCAGCCCCAGCATTTT
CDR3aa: CASSSGQHNQPQHF

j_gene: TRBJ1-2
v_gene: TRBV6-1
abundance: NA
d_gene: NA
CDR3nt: TGTGCCAGCAGTGAAGTCGTAGGGGCCAACTATGGCTACACCTTC
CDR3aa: CASSEVVGANYGYTF

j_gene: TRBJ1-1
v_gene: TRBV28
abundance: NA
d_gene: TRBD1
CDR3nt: TGTGCCAGCAGTTCCCAGGGGGCCGGGAACACTGAAGCTTTCTTT
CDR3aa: CASSSQGAGNTEAFF

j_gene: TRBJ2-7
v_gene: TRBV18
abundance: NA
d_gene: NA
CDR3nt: TGTGCCAGCTCACTCGACAGTTACGAGCAGTACTTC
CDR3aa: CASSLDSYEQYF

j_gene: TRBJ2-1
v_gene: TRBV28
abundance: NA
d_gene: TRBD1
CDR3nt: TGTGCCAGCAGTTCTCTGACAGGGGTCCTTTACAATGAGCAGTTCTTC
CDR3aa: CASSSLTGVLYNEQFF

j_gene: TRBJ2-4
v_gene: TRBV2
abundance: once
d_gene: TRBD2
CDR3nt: TGTGCCAGCACCCCTAGCGGGGGGGCCAAAAACATTCAGTACTTC
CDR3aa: CASTPSGGAKNIQYF

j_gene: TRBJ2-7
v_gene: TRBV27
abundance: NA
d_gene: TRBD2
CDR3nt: TGTGCCATCGGAGGACTGGGGGCGGGGGGGTCTCCAGGCGAGCAGTACTTC
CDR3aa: CAIGGLGAGGSPGEQYF

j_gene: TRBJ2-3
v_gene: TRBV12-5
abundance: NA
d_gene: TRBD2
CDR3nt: TGTGCTAGTGGCTGGACTAGCGGGGGGACCCCCTCACACACAGATACGCAGTATTTT
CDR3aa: CASGWTSGGTPSHTDTQYF

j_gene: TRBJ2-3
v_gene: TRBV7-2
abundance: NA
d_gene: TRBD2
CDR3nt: TGTGCCAGCAGCCGTGGGACTAGCGGGGGGAGGGGTACGCAGTATTTT
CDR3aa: CASSRGTSGGRGTQYF

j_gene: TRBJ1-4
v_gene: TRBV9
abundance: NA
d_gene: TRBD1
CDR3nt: TGTGCCAGCAGCGTGGGACAGGGTGGGGAAAAACTGTTTTTT
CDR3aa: CASSVGQGGEKLFF

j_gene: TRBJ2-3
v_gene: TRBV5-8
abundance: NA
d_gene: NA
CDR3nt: TGTGCCAGCAGCTCCCAACAAAGGGTTGCGCAGTATTTT
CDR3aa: CASSSQQRVAQYF

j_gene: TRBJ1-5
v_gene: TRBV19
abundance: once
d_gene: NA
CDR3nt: TGTGCCAGTAGTATCCGGGACGTCAATCAGCCCCAGCATTTT
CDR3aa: CASSIRDVNQPQHF

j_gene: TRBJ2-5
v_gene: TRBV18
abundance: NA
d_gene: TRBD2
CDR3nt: TGTGCCAGCTCACCACGGCCAGGGAGGGGAGAGACCCAGTACTTC
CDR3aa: CASSPRPGRGETQYF

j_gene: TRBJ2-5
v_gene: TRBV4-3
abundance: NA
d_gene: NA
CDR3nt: TGCGCCAGCAGCCAAGGACAAGCGGGTGGCCAAGAGACCCAGTACTTC
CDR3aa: CASSQGQAGGQETQYF

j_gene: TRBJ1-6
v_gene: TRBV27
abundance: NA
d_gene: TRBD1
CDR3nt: TGTGCCAGCAAGGGACAGGGGTGGTATTCACCCCTCCACTTT
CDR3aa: CASKGQGWYSPLHF

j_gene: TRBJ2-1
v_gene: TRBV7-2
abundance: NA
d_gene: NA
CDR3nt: TGTGCCAGCCTTACCGGACGGTACAATGAGCAGTTCTTC
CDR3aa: CASLTGRYNEQFF

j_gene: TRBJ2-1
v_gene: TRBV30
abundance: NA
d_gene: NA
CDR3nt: TGTGCCTGTTCTCGGGCCCAGCAGAATGAGCAGTTCTTC
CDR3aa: CACSRAQQNEQFF

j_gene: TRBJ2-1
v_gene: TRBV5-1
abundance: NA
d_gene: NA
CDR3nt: TGCGCCAGCAGCTCCAGGGCCAATTCTTTCCTCAATGAGCAGTTCTTC
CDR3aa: CASSSRANSFLNEQFF

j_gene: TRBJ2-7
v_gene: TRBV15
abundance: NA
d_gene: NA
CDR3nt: TGTGCCACCAGCAGAGACGGACAGTCCTACGAGCAGTACTTC
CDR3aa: CATSRDGQSYEQYF

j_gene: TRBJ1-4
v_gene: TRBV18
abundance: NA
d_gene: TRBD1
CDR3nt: TGTGCCAGCTCACGCATTACCCCAGGGGGCTTGAATGAAAAACTGTTTTTT
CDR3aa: CASSRITPGGLNEKLFF

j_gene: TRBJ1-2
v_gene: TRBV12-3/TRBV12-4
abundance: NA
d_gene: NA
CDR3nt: TGTGCCAGCAGAGCAGACAGTGACTATGGCTACACCTTC
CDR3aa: CASRADSDYGYTF

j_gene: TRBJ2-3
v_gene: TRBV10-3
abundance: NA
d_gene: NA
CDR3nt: TGTGCCATCAGTGAGTCGATAGGGCAGGTCGGAGATACGCAGTATTTT
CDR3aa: CAISESIGQVGDTQYF

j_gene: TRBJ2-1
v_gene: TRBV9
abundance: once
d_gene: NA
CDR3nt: TGTGCCAGCAGCGTAGACAACAGGGTTCTATACAATGAGCAGTTCTTC
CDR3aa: CASSVDNRVLYNEQFF

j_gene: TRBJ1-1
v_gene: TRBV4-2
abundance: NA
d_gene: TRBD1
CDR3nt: TGTGCCAGCAGCCAAGCGACAGGGGGTTACGGCACTGAAGCTTTCTTT
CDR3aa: CASSQATGGYGTEAFF

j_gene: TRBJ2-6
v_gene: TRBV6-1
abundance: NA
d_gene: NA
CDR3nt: TGTGCCAGCAGTGAAGCGCTTTTTAACTCTGGGGCCAACGTCCTGACTTTC
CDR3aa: CASSEALFNSGANVLTF

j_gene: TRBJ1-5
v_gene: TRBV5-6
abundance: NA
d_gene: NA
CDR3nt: TGTGCCAGCAGCCCGGGTGGGGGCAATCAGCCCCAGCATTTT
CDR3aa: CASSPGGGNQPQHF

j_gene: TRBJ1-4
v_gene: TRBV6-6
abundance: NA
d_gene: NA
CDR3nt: TGTGCCAGCAACCGGGACCTTAATGAAAAACTGTTTTTT
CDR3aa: CASNRDLNEKLFF

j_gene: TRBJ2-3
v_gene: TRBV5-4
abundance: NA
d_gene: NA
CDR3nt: TGTGCCAGCAGCTTGGACGCTGGCGATACGCAGTATTTT
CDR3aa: CASSLDAGDTQYF

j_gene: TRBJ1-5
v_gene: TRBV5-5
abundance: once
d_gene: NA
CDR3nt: TGTGCCAGCAGCTTGGCTTTCCCAGGGATCAATCAGCCCCAGCATTTT
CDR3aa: CASSLAFPGINQPQHF

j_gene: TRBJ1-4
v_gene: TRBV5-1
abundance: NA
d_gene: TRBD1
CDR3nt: TGCGCCAGCTCGACAGGGAGCAATGAAAAACTGTTTTTT
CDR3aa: CASSTGSNEKLFF

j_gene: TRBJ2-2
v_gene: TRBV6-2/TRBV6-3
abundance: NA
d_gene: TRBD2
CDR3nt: TGTGCCAGCAGTTACGCGGGGGGGTTTTCCACCGGGGAGCTGTTTTTT
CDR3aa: CASSYAGGFSTGELFF

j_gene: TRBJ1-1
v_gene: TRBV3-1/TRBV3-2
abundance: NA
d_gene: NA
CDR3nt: TGTGCCAGCAGGCCCCGCGGGGCGAAGAACACTGAAGCTTTCTTT
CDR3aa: CASRPRGAKNTEAFF

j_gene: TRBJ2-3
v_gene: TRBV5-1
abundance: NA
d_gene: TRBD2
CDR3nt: TGCGCCAGCAGCTCCTACCCCCTAACTAGCGGCACAGATACGCAGTATTTT
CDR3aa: CASSSYPLTSGTDTQYF

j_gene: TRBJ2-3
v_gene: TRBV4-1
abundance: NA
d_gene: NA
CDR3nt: TGCGCCAGCAGCCAAGGAGGGGGGCCGAATACGCAGTATTTT
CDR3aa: CASSQGGGPNTQYF

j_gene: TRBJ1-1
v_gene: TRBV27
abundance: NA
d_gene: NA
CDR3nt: TGTGCCAGCAGTTCCATTTCGGACACCGCTGAAGCTTTCTTT
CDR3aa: CASSSISDTAEAFF

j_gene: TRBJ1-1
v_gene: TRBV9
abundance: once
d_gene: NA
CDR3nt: TGTGCCAGCAGCGTAGCTCCGCGACGCACTGAAGCTTTCTTT
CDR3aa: CASSVAPRRTEAFF

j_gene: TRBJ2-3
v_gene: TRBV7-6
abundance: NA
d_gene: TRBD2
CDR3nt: TGTGCCAGCAGCCATCTTAACGGGGGGGAGAAAGTAGATACGCAGTATTTT
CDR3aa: CASSHLNGGEKVDTQYF

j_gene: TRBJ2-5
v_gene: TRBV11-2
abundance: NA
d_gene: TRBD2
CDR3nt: TGTGCCAGCAGCCCCGGGGGGTCGCAAGAGACCCAGTACTTC
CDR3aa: CASSPGGSQETQYF

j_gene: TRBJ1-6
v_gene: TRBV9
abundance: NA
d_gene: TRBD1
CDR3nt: TGTGCCAGCAGCCGACCTGGACAGGGGGCGAGTAATTCACCCCTCCACTTT
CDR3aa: CASSRPGQGASNSPLHF

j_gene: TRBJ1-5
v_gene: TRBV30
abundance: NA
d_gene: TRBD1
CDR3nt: TGTGCCTGGAGTCCGGGCAGGGGGCCTGGCAGCAATCAGCCCCAGCATTTT
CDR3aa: CAWSPGRGPGSNQPQHF

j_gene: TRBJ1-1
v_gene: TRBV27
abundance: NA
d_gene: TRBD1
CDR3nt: TGTGCCAGCGGCCAACAGGGGTGGAACACTGAAGCTTTCTTT
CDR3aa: CASGQQGWNTEAFF

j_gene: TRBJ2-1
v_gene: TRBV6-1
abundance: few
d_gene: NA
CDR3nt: TGTGCCAGCAGTGACAGGGGGGGCCATGGGGATGAGCAGTTCTTC
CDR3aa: CASSDRGGHGDEQFF

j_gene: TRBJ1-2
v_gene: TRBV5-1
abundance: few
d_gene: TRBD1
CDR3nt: TGCGCCAGCAGCTTGGGAGGGACAGGCCTAAGGTATGGCTACACCTTC
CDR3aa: CASSLGGTGLRYGYTF

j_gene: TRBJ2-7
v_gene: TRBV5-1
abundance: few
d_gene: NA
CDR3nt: TGCGCCAGCAGCTTGGGGCCTGGGGGGAATGGCGAGCAGTACTTC
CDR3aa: CASSLGPGGNGEQYF

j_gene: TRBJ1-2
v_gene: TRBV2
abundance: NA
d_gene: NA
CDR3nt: TGTGCCAGCAGTGATGTACAGGCACAAATCTATGGCTACACCTTC
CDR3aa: CASSDVQAQIYGYTF

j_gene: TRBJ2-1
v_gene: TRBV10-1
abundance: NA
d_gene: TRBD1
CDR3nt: TGCGCCAGCAGTGAGAGGGGACAGGGGTCCTACAATGAGCAGTTCTTC
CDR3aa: CASSERGQGSYNEQFF